These 13 T cell receptor beta chains share one sample of origin, sequenced in a study of blood T cell repertoires in COVID-19 (dated by TCRdb to between 2020 and 2021). Library preparation used the immunoSEQ multiplex PCR assay. In TCRdb, the immuneACCESS table is reduced to in-frame sequences with V and J assigned. These tables do not hold every clone; where another copy was compared, an unresolved V gene accounts for under half, and the others remain unexplained. The sample contains tens of thousands of clones, roughly nine tenths of them found a single time. Of the sample, about 1.3% is held by the ten largest clones. The sample consisted of peripheral blood. All receptors derive from a man between 60 and 70 years old with acute or convalescent COVID-19.

This rearrangement joins TRBV5-6 to TRBJ2-7; 7 bases are a match to TRBD2. Germline lookup yields CDR1 SGHDT and CDR2 YYEEEE. V trimming: 1 base; J trimming: 3 bases; junction bases outside the gene matches: 4. This CDR3 contains 14 residues. The CDR3 DNA is TGTGCCAGCAGCTTGTGGGGACTAAACTACGAGCAGTACTTC. Its protein product is CASSLWGLNYEQYF.

A single count supports this clone. This sequence joins TRBV12-5 and TRBJ1-2; the match to TRBD1 covers 8 bases. V shed 3 bases and J 4 bases; nucleotides not matched to a gene: 4. CDR1 LGHNT and CDR2 FRNRAP come from the germline V gene. The CDR3 loop spans 14 amino acids. Written as DNA, the CDR3 is TGTGCTAGTGGTTTAGGACAGGGAGTCTATGGCTACACCTTC. Translation: CASGLGQGVYGYTF.

The rearrangement links TRBV7-3 to TRBJ2-2; 7 nucleotides match TRBD1. The V gene's germline CDR1 is SGHTA and CDR2 FQGTGA. CDR3 length: 15 amino acids. With 3 bases clipped from V and 6 bases from J, the junction kept 7 bases outside the gene matches. The CDR3, as DNA: TGTGCCAGCAGCTTCCAGGGGGTTGATGCCGGGGAGCTGTTTTTT. Translating gives CASSFQGVDAGELFF.

V and J are TRBV11-3 and TRBJ2-2; D remains unclear. V lost 8 bases and J 5 bases, leaving 12 bases between the germline ends. The germline gives CDR1 SGHNT, CDR2 YENEEA. CDR3 length equals 13 residues. The CDR3 DNA is TGTGCCAGCGCCGGGTCGAGGACCGGGGAGCTGTTTTTT. Translation gives CASAGSRTGELFF.

CDR3 residues: CASRREPGINTGELFF. DNA of the CDR3: TGTGCCAGCCGGCGGGAACCCGGGATCAACACCGGGGAGCTGTTTTTT. The chain links TRBV19 to TRBJ2-2; D possibly corresponds to TRBD2 (6 bases). This CDR3 is built from 16 residues. Germline assignment: CDR1 LNHDA and CDR2 SQIVND (reference sequence). The ends were cut back, 9 bases at V and 2 bases at J, with 19 bases in the middle. The whole variable domain, remainder taken from reference TRBV19 and TRBJ2-2, is DGGITQSPKYLFRKEGQNVTLSCEQNLNHDAMYWYRQDPGQGLRLIYYSQIVNDFQKGDIAEGYSVSREKKESFPLTVTSAQKNPTAFYLCASRREPGINTGELFFGEGSRLTVL.

The chain has TRBV30 and TRBJ1-1; 10 nucleotides match TRBD1. The CDR3 loop spans 14 amino acids. Germline assignment: CDR1 GTSNPN and CDR2 SVGIG (reference sequence). Unmatched junction bases numbered 5, after V lost 2 bases and J lost 5 bases. The CDR3 is CAWSHRDRGTEAFF. CDR3 nucleotide sequence: TGTGCCTGGAGTCACAGGGACAGGGGTACTGAAGCTTTCTTT.

The CDR3 reads CASSQEAGFREAFF. The CDR3 DNA follows: TGTGCCAGCAGCCAAGAGGCAGGGTTCAGGGAAGCTTTCTTT. The chain links TRBV14 to TRBJ1-1, with a tentative D call TRBD1 (5 bases). CDR1 is SGHDN and CDR2 is FVKESK in the germline V gene. The CDR3 runs to 14 residues. V was pared by 0 bases and J by 8 bases, with 13 bases between. The entire variable domain, with the rest obtained from reference TRBV14 and TRBJ1-1, is as follows: EAGVTQFPSHSVIEKGQTVTLRCDPISGHDNLYWYRRVMGKEIKFLLHFVKESKQDESGMPNNRFLAERTGGTYSTLKVQPAELEDSGVYFCASSQEAGFREAFFGQGTRLTVV.

For this clone: No DNA is shown, since the ends of the CDR3 on it are uncertain; the CDR3 is the one TCRdb lists. This chain links TRBV21-1 with TRBJ1-5; TRBD1, the table's D call, was not compared with the DNA. TRBV21-1 is recorded as a pseudogene. The CDR3 spans 22 amino acids, including both terminal residues. The CDR3 protein is CASSKGSTSVGQGASFDQPQHF.

The chain joins TRBV20-1 to TRBJ1-2, with D perhaps TRBD1 (6 bases). The CDR3 is 15 amino acids. Germline lookup yields CDR1 DFQATT and CDR2 SNEGSKA (reference sequence). V lost 3 bases, J lost 0 bases, and 14 bases lay in between. CDR3 residues: CSASRSGTTNYGYTF. The CDR3 DNA sequence: TGCAGTGCTAGTAGATCCGGGACAACTAACTATGGCTACACCTTC.

The chain combines TRBV14 with TRBJ1-1; tentative D call: TRBD1 (6 bases). The V end was cut by 2 bases, the J end by 4 bases, with 8 bases between. Germline assignment: CDR1 SGHDN and CDR2 FVKESK. This CDR3 has 13 residues. CDR3: CASSQRRGTEAFF. The CDR3 bases are TGTGCCAGCAGCCAACGCAGGGGCACTGAAGCTTTCTTT. Looking up the rest from reference TRBV14 and TRBJ1-1 gives the full variable domain: EAGVTQFPSHSVIEKGQTVTLRCDPISGHDNLYWYRRVMGKEIKFLLHFVKESKQDESGMPNNRFLAERTGGTYSTLKVQPAELEDSGVYFCASSQRRGTEAFFGQGTRLTVV.

The V and J genes are TRBV2 and TRBJ1-6; D gene ambiguous. The V end was cut by 7 bases, the J end by 2 bases, with 9 bases between. Germline assignment: CDR1 SNHLY and CDR2 FYNNEI. The CDR3 is made up of 14 amino acids. CDR3 coding DNA: TGTGCCAGCAACCGGGAGACCTATAATTCACCCCTCCACTTT. Amino acid sequence: CASNRETYNSPLHF.

The J gene is TRBJ2-7, the V gene TRBV7-9; TRBD1 aligns across 8 bases. The germline gives CDR1 SEHNR, CDR2 FQNEAQ (reference sequence). The V segment lost 5 bases and the J segment 2 bases; nucleotides outside the gene matches: 8. This CDR3 is 15 amino acids long. The CDR3 bases are TGTGCCAGCAGCCCCGGGACAGGACCTGCCTACGAGCAGTACTTC. This sequence encodes CASSPGTGPAYEQYF.

J is TRBJ2-1 and V is TRBV10-3, with D maybe TRBD1 (5 bases). Between the trimmed V and J ends, which lost 5 bases and 6 bases, there was a span of 20 bases. CDR1 and CDR2 from the germline V gene are ENHRY and SYGVKD. This CDR3 has 16 residues. The CDR3 nucleotides are TGTGCCATCAGTAGGGGCAGGTCGGGCCCTTTCAATGAGCAGTTCTTC. Protein product: CAISRGRSGPFNEQFF.